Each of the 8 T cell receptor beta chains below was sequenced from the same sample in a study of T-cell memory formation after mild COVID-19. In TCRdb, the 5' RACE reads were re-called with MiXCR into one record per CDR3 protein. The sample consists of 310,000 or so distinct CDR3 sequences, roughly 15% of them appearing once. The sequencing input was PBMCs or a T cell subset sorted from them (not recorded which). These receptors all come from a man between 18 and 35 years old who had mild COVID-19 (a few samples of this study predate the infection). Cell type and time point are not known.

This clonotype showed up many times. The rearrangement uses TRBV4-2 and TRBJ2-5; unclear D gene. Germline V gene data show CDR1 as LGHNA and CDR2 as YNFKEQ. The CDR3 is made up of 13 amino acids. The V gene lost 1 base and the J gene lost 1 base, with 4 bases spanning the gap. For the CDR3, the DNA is TGTGCCAGCAGCCAAGGGGCCCAAGAGACCCAGTACTTC. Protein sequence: CASSQGAQETQYF.

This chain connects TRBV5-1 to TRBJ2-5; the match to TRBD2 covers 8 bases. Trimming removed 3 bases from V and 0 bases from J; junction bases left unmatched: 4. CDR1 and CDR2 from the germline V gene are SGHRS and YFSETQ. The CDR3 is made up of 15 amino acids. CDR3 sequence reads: CASSSTGGYQETQYF. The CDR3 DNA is TGCGCCAGCAGCTCAACGGGGGGGTACCAAGAGACCCAGTACTTC.

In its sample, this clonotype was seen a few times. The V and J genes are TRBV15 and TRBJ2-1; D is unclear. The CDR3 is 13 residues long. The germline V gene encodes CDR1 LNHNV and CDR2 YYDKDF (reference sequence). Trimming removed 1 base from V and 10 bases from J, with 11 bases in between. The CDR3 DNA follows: TGTGCCACCAGCAGAGGGGTTGAACAGGAGCAGTTCTTC. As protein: CATSRGVEQEQFF.

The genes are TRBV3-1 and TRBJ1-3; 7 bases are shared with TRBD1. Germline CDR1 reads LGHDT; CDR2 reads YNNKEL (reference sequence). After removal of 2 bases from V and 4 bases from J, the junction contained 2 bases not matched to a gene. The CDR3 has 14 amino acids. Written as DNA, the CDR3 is TGTGCCAGCAGCCAAAGGGGGCCAGGAAACACCATATATTTT. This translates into CASSQRGPGNTIYF.

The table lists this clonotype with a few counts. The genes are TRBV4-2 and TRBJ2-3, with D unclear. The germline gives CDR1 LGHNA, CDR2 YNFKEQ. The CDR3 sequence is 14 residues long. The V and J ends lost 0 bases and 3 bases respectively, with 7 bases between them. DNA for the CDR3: TGTGCCAGCAGCCAAGATCAGCAGACAGATACGCAGTATTTT. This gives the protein CASSQDQQTDTQYF.

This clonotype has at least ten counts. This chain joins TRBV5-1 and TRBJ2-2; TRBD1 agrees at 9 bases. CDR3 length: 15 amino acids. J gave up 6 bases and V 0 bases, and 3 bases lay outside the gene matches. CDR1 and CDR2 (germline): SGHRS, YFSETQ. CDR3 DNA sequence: TGCGCCAGCAGCTTGGACAGGGGGCGATCCGGGGAGCTGTTTTTT. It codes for CASSLDRGRSGELFF.

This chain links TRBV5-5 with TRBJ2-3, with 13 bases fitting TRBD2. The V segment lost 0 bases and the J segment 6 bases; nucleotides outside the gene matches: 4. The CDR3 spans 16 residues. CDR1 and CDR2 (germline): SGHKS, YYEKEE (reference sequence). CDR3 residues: CASSLGTSGGIDTQYF. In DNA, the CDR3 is TGTGCCAGCAGCTTGGGGACTAGCGGGGGTATCGATACGCAGTATTTT.

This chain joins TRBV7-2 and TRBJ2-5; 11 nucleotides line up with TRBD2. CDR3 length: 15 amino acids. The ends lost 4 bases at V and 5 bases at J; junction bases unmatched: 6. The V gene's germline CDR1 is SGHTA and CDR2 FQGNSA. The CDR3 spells CASSSLRLAGETQYF. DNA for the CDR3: TGTGCCAGCAGCTCACTCCGACTAGCGGGGGAGACCCAGTACTTC.